This entry lists 13 T cell receptor beta chains sequenced from one sample in a study of vaccination and CD4 T cells after COVID-19 (dated by TCRdb to between 2020 and 2023). In light of the paper, this sample's treatment or condition label describes: approximately nine-day PBMC culture with coronavirus spike peptide pools or control peptides (ViraFEST assay). The antigens for these receptors are not known. Libraries were made using PCR. The sample was run on an Illumina iSeq 100. DNA from cultured CD4+ T cells underwent TCR sequencing with the Oncomine TCR Beta short-read assay at the Johns Hopkins FTIC core. TCRdb cleaned the public reads at Q25 with fastp, built clones with MiXCR and kept in-frame beta chains. CDR3 protein sequences are deduplicated, and each keeps its most common genes and DNA. This sample lists about 9,600 distinct CDR3 sequences; about 26% were detected once. Of the sample, roughly 12% is held by the ten largest clones.

The sequences come from CD4+ T cells from blood, cultured in vitro, collected after SARS-CoV-2 vaccination. The source of these receptors is a human donor who had recovered from COVID-19.

The chain has TRBV11-2 and TRBJ2-3, with 10 nucleotides matching TRBD2. V shed 3 bases, J shed 6 bases, and the junction held 9 bases outside the gene matches. CDR1 and CDR2 from the germline V gene are SGHAT and FQNNGV. This CDR3 region has 16 residues. CDR3 loop: CASSLRRTSGGDTQYF. CDR3 coding DNA: TGTGCCAGCAGCTTGAGGAGGACTAGCGGAGGGGATACGCAGTATTTT.

The gene calls are TRBV29-1 and TRBJ1-2; 11 bases are shared with TRBD1. The CDR3 has 13 amino acids. Looked up from germline, CDR1 is SQVTM and CDR2 is ANQGSEA. With 6 bases clipped from V and 8 bases from J, the junction kept 8 bases outside the gene matches. DNA of the CDR3: TGCAGCGTGGGGACAGGGGGAACAAGGGGCTACACCTTC. Its protein product is CSVGTGGTRGYTF.

V and J are TRBV20-1 and TRBJ2-7; D might be TRBD1 (5 bases). The ends were cut back, 5 bases at V and 1 base at J, with 9 bases in the middle. Germline V gene data show CDR1 as DFQATT and CDR2 as SNEGSKA (reference sequence). The CDR3 contains 12 residues. CDR3 amino acids: CSADDRSYEQYF. In DNA, the CDR3 is TGCAGTGCTGATGACAGATCCTACGAGCAGTACTTC.

This clonotype was detected only once. V usage is TRBV28 and J usage is TRBJ2-7, with a possible D match to TRBD2 (7 bases). CDR1 is MDHEN, CDR2 SYDVKM, per germline. The CDR3 loop spans 15 amino acids. Trimming left V 7 bases short and J 2 bases short, with 18 bases between. The CDR3 region is CASTQSGGSTYEQYF. In DNA form, the CDR3 reads TGTGCCAGCACCCAGTCGGGGGGCTCTACCTACGAGCAGTACTTC.

The rearrangement links TRBV9 to TRBJ2-5, with D possibly matching TRBD2 (5 bases). Germline CDR1 is SGDLS and CDR2 is YYNGEE. V lost 0 bases and J lost 7, with 10 bases in between. There are 13 residues in the CDR3. The CDR3 is CASSVVVRGTQYF. CDR3 nucleotides: TGTGCCAGCAGCGTAGTTGTCCGGGGGACCCAGTACTTC.

The V call is TRBV7-2, the J call TRBJ2-1; 14 bases agree with TRBD2. V shed 5 bases and J 7 bases; nucleotides not matched to a gene: 7. This CDR3 has 16 residues. Germline V gives CDR1 SGHTA, CDR2 FQGNSA. The CDR3 spells CASSGRLAGGRNEQFF. The CDR3 nucleotides are TGTGCCAGCAGCGGGAGACTAGCGGGAGGGCGAAATGAGCAGTTCTTC.

V gene TRBV2 combines with J gene TRBJ2-1; weak D call: TRBD2 (6 bases). The CDR3 runs to 12 residues. Germline values: CDR1 SNHLY, CDR2 FYNNEI. Trimming took 3 bases from V and 10 from J, leaving 10 bases between them. The CDR3 here is CASSEQGLEQFF. In nucleotides, the CDR3 is TGTGCCAGCAGTGAGCAGGGACTCGAGCAGTTCTTC.

This chain connects TRBV19 to TRBJ1-1; possible D gene TRBD1, 5 bases. The V end was cut by 3 bases, the J end by 4 bases, with 12 bases between. Germline CDR1 and CDR2: LNHDA and SQIVND (reference sequence). The CDR3 runs 14 residues. For the CDR3, the DNA is TGTGCCAGTAGTATGCAGGGAAGACTCACTGAAGCTTTCTTT. Residues: CASSMQGRLTEAFF.

This chain connects TRBV11-3 to TRBJ2-7, with D possibly matching TRBD2 (6 bases). V was clipped by 6 bases and J by 0 bases, with 12 bases between them. The CDR3 is 14 residues long. Germline V gene lookup returns CDR1 SGHNT and CDR2 YENEEA. DNA of the CDR3: TGTGCCAGCAGTTCAACCGGGAGCTCCTACGAGCAGTACTTC. Translating gives CASSSTGSSYEQYF. Full variable domain (missing parts from reference TRBV11-3 and TRBJ2-7): EAGVVQSPRYKIIEKKQPVAFWCNPISGHNTLYWYLQNLGQGPELLIRYENEEAVDDSQLPKDRFSAERLKGVDSTLKIQPAELGDSAVYLCASSSTGSSYEQYFGPGTRLTVT.

There are a few counts of this clonotype. V and J are TRBV19 and TRBJ1-1; no reliable D call. Germline V gene sequence: CDR1 LNHDA, CDR2 SQIVND (reference sequence). V lost 7 bases, J lost 4 bases, and 16 bases lay in between. This CDR3 has 14 residues. The CDR3 sequence: CASINLEGSTEAFF. In DNA, the CDR3 is TGTGCCAGTATAAATCTTGAAGGGAGCACTGAAGCTTTCTTT.

Only a few counts were recorded for this clonotype. This sequence joins TRBV6-2 or TRBV6-3 and TRBJ2-3; D is undetermined. V lost 10 bases to trimming and J lost 2 bases, with 16 bases between them. Per germline, CDR1 MNHEY and CDR2 SVGEGT. This CDR3 is 14 amino acids long. In DNA, the CDR3 is TGTGCCACCAGAGGCGGCAGAACCACAGATACGCAGTATTTT. Translating it yields CATRGGRTTDTQYF.

This clonotype was found a few times. The V call is TRBV11-3, the J call TRBJ1-3; D is uncertain. The CDR3 is made up of 12 amino acids. Per germline, CDR1 SGHNT and CDR2 YENEEA. Trimming cost V 5 bases and J 4 bases, with 6 bases left between them. This chain's CDR3 is CASSGPGNTIYF. The DNA for the CDR3 is TGTGCCAGCAGCGGACCAGGAAACACCATATATTTT.

This clonotype turned up a few times. The chain carries TRBV20-1 and TRBJ1-1, with D possibly being TRBD1 (6 bases). Germline values: CDR1 DFQATT, CDR2 SNEGSKA (reference sequence). V was pared by 3 bases and J by 3 bases, with 14 bases between. The CDR3 contains 14 residues. CDR3 protein: CSASWGAGDTEAFF. Here the CDR3 DNA reads TGCAGTGCTAGCTGGGGGGCAGGCGACACTGAAGCTTTCTTT.